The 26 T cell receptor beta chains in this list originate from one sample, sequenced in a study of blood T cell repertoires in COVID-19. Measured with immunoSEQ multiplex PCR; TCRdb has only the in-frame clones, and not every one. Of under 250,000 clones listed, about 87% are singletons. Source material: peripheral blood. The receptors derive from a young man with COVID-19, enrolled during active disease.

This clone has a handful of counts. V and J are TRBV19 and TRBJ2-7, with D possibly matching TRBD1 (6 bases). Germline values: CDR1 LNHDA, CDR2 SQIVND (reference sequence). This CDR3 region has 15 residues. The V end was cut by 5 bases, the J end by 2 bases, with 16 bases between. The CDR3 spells CASSEQGTPTYEQYF. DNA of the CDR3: TGTGCCAGTAGTGAACAGGGCACACCAACCTACGAGCAGTACTTC.

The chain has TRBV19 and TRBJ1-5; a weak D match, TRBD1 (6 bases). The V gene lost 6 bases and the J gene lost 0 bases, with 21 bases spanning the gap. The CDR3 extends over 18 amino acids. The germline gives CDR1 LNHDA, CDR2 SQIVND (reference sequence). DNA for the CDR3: TGTGCCAGTAGCAACAGGAAGGGTGGGGGCCTTAGCAATCAGCCCCAGCATTTT. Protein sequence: CASSNRKGGGLSNQPQHF. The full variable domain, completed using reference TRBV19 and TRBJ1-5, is DGGITQSPKYLFRKEGQNVTLSCEQNLNHDAMYWYRQDPGQGLRLIYYSQIVNDFQKGDIAEGYSVSREKKESFPLTVTSAQKNPTAFYLCASSNRKGGGLSNQPQHFGDGTRLSIL.

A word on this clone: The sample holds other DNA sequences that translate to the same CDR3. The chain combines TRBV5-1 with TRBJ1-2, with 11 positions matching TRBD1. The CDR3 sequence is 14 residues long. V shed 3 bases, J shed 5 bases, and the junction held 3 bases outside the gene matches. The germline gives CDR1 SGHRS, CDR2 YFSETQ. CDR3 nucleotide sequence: TGCGCCAGCAGCTCTGGACAGGGGGCTTATGGCTACACCTTC. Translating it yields CASSSGQGAYGYTF.

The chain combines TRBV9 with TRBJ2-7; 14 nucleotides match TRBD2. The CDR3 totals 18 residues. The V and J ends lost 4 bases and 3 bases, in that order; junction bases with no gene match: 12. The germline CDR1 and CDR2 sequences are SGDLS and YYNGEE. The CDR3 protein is CASSPRSTSGRANYEQYF. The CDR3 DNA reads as TGTGCCAGCAGCCCCCGTTCGACTAGCGGGAGGGCAAACTACGAGCAGTACTTC.

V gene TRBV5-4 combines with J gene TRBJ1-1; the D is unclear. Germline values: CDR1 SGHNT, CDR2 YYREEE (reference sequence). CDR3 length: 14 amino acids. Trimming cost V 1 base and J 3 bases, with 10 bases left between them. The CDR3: CASSLQNRDTEAFF. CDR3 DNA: TGTGCCAGCAGCTTGCAAAACCGAGACACTGAAGCTTTCTTT.

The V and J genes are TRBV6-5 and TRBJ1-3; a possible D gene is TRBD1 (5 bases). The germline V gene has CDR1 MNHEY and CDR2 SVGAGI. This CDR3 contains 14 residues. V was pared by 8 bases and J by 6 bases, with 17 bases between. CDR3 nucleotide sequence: TGTGCCAGCGCACGCGGGGCCTGGGAAAACACCATATATTTT. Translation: CASARGAWENTIYF.

CDR3 sequence (DNA): TGTGCCAGCGTTACTGGCAGGGGGCTACAAGGGGAAGCTTTCTTT. It yields the protein CASVTGRGLQGEAFF. This sequence joins TRBV28 and TRBJ1-1; 8 bases fit TRBD1. The J segment lost 8 bases and the V segment lost 8 bases, leaving 16 bases of the junction unmatched. This CDR3 is built from 15 residues. Germline-derived CDR1 and CDR2 are MDHEN and SYDVKM.

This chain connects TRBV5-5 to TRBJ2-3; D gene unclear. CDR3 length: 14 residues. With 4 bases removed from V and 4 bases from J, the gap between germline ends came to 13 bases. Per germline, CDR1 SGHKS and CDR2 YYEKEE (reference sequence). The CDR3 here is CASSPGPAPDTQYF. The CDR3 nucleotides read TGTGCCAGCAGCCCTGGCCCTGCACCAGATACGCAGTATTTT.

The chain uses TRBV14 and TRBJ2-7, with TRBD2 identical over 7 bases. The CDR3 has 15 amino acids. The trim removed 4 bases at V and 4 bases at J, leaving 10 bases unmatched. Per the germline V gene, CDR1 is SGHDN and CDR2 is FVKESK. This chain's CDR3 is CASSLSGAGVYEQYF. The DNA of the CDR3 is TGTGCCAGCAGCCTGTCTGGGGCGGGAGTTTACGAGCAGTACTTC.

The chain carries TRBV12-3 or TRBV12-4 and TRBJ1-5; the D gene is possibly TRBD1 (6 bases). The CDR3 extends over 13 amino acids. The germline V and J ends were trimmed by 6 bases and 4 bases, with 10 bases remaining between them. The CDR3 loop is CASSQGLNQPQHF. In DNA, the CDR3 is TGTGCCAGCAGCCAGGGGCTGAATCAGCCCCAGCATTTT.

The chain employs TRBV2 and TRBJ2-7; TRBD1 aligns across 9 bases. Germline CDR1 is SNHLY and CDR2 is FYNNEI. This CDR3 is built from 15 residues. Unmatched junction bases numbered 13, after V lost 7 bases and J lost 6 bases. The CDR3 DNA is TGTGCCAGCACCCGAGACGAGGGACAGGGAGGCGAGCAGTACTTC. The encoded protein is CASTRDEGQGGEQYF.

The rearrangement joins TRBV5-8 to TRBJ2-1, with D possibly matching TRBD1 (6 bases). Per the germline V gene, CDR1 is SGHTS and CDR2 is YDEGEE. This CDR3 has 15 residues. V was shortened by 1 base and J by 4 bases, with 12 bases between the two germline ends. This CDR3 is CASSLRGYDYNEQFF. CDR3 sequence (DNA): TGTGCCAGCAGCTTGAGGGGGTACGATTACAATGAGCAGTTCTTC.

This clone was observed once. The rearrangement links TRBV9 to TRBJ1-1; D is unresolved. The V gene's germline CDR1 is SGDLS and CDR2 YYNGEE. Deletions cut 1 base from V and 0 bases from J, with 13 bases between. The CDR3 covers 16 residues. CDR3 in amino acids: CASSVRPATMNTEAFF. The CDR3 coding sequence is TGTGCCAGCAGCGTACGCCCAGCGACTATGAACACTGAAGCTTTCTTT.

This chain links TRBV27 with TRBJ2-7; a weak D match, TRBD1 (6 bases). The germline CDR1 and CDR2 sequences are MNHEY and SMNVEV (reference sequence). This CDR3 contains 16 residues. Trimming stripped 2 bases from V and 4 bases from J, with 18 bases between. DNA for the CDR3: TGTGCCAGCAGTTTAACGGTGGGACAACGTAATTACGAGCAGTACTTC. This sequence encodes CASSLTVGQRNYEQYF.

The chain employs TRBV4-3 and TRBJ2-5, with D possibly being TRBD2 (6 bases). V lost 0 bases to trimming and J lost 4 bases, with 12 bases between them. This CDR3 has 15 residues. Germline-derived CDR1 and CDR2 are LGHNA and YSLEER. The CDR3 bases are TGCGCCAGCAGCCAAGATAGGAGGGGAACAGAGACCCAGTACTTC. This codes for CASSQDRRGTETQYF.

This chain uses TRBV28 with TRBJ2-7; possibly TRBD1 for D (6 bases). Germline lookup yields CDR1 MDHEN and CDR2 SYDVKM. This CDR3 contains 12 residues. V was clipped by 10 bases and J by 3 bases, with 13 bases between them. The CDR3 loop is CATTGTHYEQYF. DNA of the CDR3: TGTGCCACCACGGGGACACACTACGAGCAGTACTTC.

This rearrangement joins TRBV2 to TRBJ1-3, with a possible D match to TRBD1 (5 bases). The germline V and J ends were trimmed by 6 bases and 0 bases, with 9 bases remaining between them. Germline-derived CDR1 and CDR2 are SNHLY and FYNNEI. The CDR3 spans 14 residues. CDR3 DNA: TGTGCCAGCAGAGACAGATTCTCTGGAAACACCATATATTTT. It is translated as CASRDRFSGNTIYF.

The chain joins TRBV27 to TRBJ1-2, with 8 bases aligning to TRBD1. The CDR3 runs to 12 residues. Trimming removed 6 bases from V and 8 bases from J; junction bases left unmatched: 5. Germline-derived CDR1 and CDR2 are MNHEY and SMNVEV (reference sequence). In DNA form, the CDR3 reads TGTGCCAGCAGGCAATCAGGGGGCGGCTACACCTTC. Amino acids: CASRQSGGGYTF.

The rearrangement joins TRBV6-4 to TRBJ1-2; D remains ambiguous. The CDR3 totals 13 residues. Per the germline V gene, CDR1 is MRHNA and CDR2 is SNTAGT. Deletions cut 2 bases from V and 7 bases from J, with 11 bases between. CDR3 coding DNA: TGTGCCAGCAGTGACGTGGGAGGGTCTGGCTACACCTTC. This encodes CASSDVGGSGYTF.

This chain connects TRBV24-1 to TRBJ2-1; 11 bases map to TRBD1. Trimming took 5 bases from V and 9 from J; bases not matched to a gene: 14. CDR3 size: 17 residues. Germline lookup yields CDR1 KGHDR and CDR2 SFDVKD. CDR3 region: CATSALPGQGAESEQFF. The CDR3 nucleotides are TGTGCCACCAGTGCCCTCCCTGGACAGGGGGCAGAGAGTGAGCAGTTCTTC.

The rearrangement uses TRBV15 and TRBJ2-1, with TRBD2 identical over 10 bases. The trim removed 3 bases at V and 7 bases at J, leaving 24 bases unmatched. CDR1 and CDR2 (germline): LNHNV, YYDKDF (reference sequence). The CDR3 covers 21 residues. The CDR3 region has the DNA TGTGCCACCAGCAGGGCAATTCCCGGGACTAGCGTCATGACCGTTAAGAATGAGCAGTTCTTC. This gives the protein CATSRAIPGTSVMTVKNEQFF.

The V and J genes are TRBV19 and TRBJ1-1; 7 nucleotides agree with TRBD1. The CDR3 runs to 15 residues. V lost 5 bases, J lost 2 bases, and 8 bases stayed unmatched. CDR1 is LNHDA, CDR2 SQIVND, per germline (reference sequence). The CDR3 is CASSYRGGLNTEAFF. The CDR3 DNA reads TGTGCCAGTAGTTACAGGGGTGGTTTAAACACTGAAGCTTTCTTT.

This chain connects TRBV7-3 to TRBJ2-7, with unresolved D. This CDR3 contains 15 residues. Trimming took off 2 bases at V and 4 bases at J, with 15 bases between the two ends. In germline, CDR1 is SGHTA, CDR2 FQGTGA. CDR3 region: CASSLGPGGVYEQYF. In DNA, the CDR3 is TGTGCCAGCAGCTTAGGGCCAGGTGGTGTGTACGAGCAGTACTTC.

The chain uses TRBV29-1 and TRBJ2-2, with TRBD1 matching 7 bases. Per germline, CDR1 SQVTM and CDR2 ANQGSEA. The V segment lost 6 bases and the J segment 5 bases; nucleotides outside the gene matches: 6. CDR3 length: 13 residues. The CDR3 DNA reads TGCAGCGTAAGACAGGGTTTGACCGGGGAGCTGTTTTTT. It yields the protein CSVRQGLTGELFF.

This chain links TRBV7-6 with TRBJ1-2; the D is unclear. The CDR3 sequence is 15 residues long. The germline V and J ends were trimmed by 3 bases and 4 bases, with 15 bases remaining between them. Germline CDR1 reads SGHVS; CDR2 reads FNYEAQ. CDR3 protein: CASSFLGEGTYGYTF. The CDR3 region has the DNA TGTGCCAGCAGCTTCCTCGGGGAAGGAACCTATGGCTACACCTTC.

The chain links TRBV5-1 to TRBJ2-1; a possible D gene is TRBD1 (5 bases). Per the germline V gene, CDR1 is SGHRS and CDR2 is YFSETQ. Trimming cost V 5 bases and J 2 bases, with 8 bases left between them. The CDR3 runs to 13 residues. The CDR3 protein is CASSPQAYNEQFF. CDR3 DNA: TGCGCCAGCAGTCCACAGGCCTACAATGAGCAGTTCTTC.